These T cell receptor beta chains were read from a single sample in a study of OX40 agonist ivuxolimab in advanced cancers. TCRdb's copy holds only in-frame clones and misses some; the assay was immunoSEQ multiplex PCR. The data contain fewer than 50,000 clones, around 90% of them singletons. Here the sequenced sample was CD4+ or CD8+ T cells sorted from blood, taken in a trial of the OX40 agonist ivuxolimab. The receptor set was obtained from an adult with an advanced solid tumor such as melanoma, head and neck, liver or kidney cancer. The CDR3 runs from the conserved cysteine through the conserved F or W. A D gene is named only where the DNA matches it firmly. Rows may omit the clone size; those that give it use once, few, many or a size class.

d_call j_call clone_size v_call cdr3_nt cdr3_aa
TRBD1 TRBJ1-1 - TRBV25-1 TGTGCCAGCAGATGGGGGGGACAGGGTAACACTGAAGCTTTCTTT CASRWGGQGNTEAFF
- TRBJ1-4 - TRBV5-6 TGTGCCAGCAGCCAGGGACACCTGAGGGGGGAAAAACTGTTTTTT CASSQGHLRGEKLFF
- TRBJ1-4 - TRBV6-5 TGTGCCAGCAGTGCCCACAGGGACCCTAATGAAAAACTGTTTTTT CASSAHRDPNEKLFF
- TRBJ1-6 - TRBV6-5 TGTGCCAGCAGTTACGGGGGGAAGGATTCACCCCTCCACTTT CASSYGGKDSPLHF
- TRBJ2-6 - TRBV9 TGTGCCAGCAGCGTAGTTGGGTGGGCTGGGGCCAACGTCCTGACTTTC CASSVVGWAGANVLTF
TRBD1 TRBJ1-4 - TRBV7-9 TGTGCCAGCAGCTGGACAGGGGACGAAAAACTGTTTTTT CASSWTGDEKLFF
- TRBJ2-5 few TRBV11-2 TGTGCCAGCAGCTCTACAGGATACCAAGAGACCCAGTACTTC CASSSTGYQETQYF
- TRBJ1-1 - TRBV9 TGTGCCAGCAGCGAACAGGTTTTGGGGACTGAAGCTTTCTTT CASSEQVLGTEAFF
- TRBJ2-2 - TRBV9 TGTGCCAGCAGGAAGCAGGGGTCCGGGGAGCTGTTTTTT CASRKQGSGELFF
TRBD1 TRBJ1-4 - TRBV18 TGTGCCAGCTCACCGGCACAGGGGGATGAAAAACTGTTTTTT CASSPAQGDEKLFF
- TRBJ1-2 - TRBV11-2 TGTGCCAGCAGCTTAGGCCCCCTTGTGGGCTATGGCTACACCTTC CASSLGPLVGYGYTF
- TRBJ2-5 - TRBV11-1 TGTGCCAGCAGACCTCGGACACTTTCTGAGACCCAGTACTTC CASRPRTLSETQYF
- TRBJ1-2 - TRBV5-6 TGTGCCAGCAGCTTAGTGATCGGCTACACCTTC CASSLVIGYTF
- TRBJ1-2 - TRBV28 TGTGCCAGCAACCCGTCGGGGGCATGGGGCTACACCTTC CASNPSGAWGYTF
TRBD1 TRBJ1-5 - TRBV28 TGTGCCAGCAGTAATTTATGGACAGGGGGAATGGGGCAGCCCCAGCATTTT CASSNLWTGGMGQPQHF
- TRBJ1-6 - TRBV10-3 TGTGCCATCAGTTACAATGCCGGCTCCTATAATTCACCCCTCCACTTT CAISYNAGSYNSPLHF
- TRBJ2-5 once TRBV11-2 TGTGCCAGCAGCTTAGGACTGAGGGAGACCCAGTACTTC CASSLGLRETQYF
- TRBJ2-3 - TRBV30 TGTGCCTGGAGTGTACGAACAGATTACACAGATACGCAGTATTTT CAWSVRTDYTDTQYF
TRBD1 TRBJ2-7 - TRBV7-8 TGTGCCAGCAGCTTAGCGGGACAGGGGTCCTACGAGCAGTACTTC CASSLAGQGSYEQYF
TRBD2 TRBJ2-1 once TRBV27 TGTGCCAGCAGTTTGGGAGCGGGGGGGCGGAATGAGCAGTTCTTC CASSLGAGGRNEQFF
TRBD1 TRBJ2-7 - TRBV9 TGTGCCAGCAGTCCGGGACAGGGGGCCTACGAGCAGTACTTC CASSPGQGAYEQYF
TRBD2 TRBJ2-1 - TRBV18 TGTGCCAGCTCACCCTTGACTAGCGGGGGGATAAATGAGCAGTTCTTC CASSPLTSGGINEQFF
- TRBJ1-3 - TRBV28 TGTGCCAGCAACGGACCCACGGGCGAGGAGGATGGAAACACCATATATTTT CASNGPTGEEDGNTIYF
TRBD2 TRBJ2-3 - TRBV7-8 TGTGCCAGCAGCCCCAACCCTAGCGGGTACACAGATACGCAGTATTTT CASSPNPSGYTDTQYF
TRBD1 TRBJ1-5 - TRBV7-8 TGTGCCAGCAGCCCGTGGGACAGGGAGAATCAGCCCCAGCATTTT CASSPWDRENQPQHF
- TRBJ1-6 - TRBV27 TGTGCCAGCAGCAACTCTGGGGCACAGGGAAACTCCTATAATTCACCCCTCCACTTT CASSNSGAQGNSYNSPLHF
- TRBJ1-5 - TRBV6-5 TGTGCCAGCAGTTACCCAGGGCAACAGCCCCAGCATTTT CASSYPGQQPQHF
- TRBJ1-2 - TRBV29-1 TGCAGCGTTCCTCAGGACGGGGAGCGAGGCTACACCTTC CSVPQDGERGYTF
- TRBJ1-2 - TRBV5-5 TGTGCCAGCAGCTTGAACACCAACTTTAACTATGGCTACACCTTC CASSLNTNFNYGYTF
- TRBJ2-7 - TRBV19 TGTGCCAGTAGTCCCCTGCCAGGCTACGAGCAGTACTTC CASSPLPGYEQYF
- TRBJ2-7 - TRBV14 TGTGCCAGCAGCTATCAGACCACCGAGCAGTACTTC CASSYQTTEQYF
- TRBJ2-6 - TRBV30 TGTGCCTGGTCAACCGGGGGGGCCAACGTCCTGACTTTC CAWSTGGANVLTF
- TRBJ2-1 - TRBV6-4 TGTGCCAGCAGCGATTTCCCTTCTAATGAGCAGTTCTTC CASSDFPSNEQFF
- TRBJ1-6 - TRBV5-4 TGTGCCAGCAGCTTGGCCAGGGGAGGGGGTTCACCCCTCCACTTT CASSLARGGGSPLHF
TRBD1 TRBJ1-1 - TRBV13 TGTGCCAGCAGCTCCCGGGACAGGGGGTCTGAAGCTTTCTTT CASSSRDRGSEAFF
TRBD1 TRBJ1-2 - TRBV30 TGTGCCTGGACTCGACAGGGATACTATGGCTACACCTTC CAWTRQGYYGYTF
- TRBJ2-2 - TRBV25-1 TGTGCCAGCAGTGGGTGGGGACGAGGGGAGCTGTTTTTT CASSGWGRGELFF
- TRBJ2-2 - TRBV7-3 TGTGCCAGCAGCACCCCCACCGGGGAGCTGTTTTTT CASSTPTGELFF
- TRBJ1-5 - TRBV6-1 TGTGCCAGCACTCCGGGGGGTCAGCCCCAGCATTTT CASTPGGQPQHF
- TRBJ1-1 - TRBV4-1 TGCGCCAGCAGCCAAGATTGGGGTATGAACACTGAAGCTTTCTTT CASSQDWGMNTEAFF
- TRBJ1-2 few TRBV7-9 TGTGCCAGCAGCTTAGCGTTCCCCGGGGGTGAGGCCTATGGCTACACCTTC CASSLAFPGGEAYGYTF
- TRBJ2-2 few TRBV4-3 TGCGCCAGCAGCCAAGAGAATCAAGCGGACGGGGAGCTGTTTTTT CASSQENQADGELFF
- TRBJ1-3 - TRBV29-1 TGCAGCGCCACTGACAACTCTGGAAACACCATATATTTT CSATDNSGNTIYF
- TRBJ2-3 - TRBV4-2 TGTGCCAGCAGCCACTTGACCGGGACGGCCAGCACAGATACGCAGTATTTT CASSHLTGTASTDTQYF
TRBD1 TRBJ2-7 few TRBV27 TGTGCCAGCAGTTGGCCCAAAGGGACAGCCGCTTACGAGCAGTACTTC CASSWPKGTAAYEQYF
- TRBJ2-5 - TRBV7-7 TGTGCCAGCAGTAGGGGGGGCCTAAGGGAGACCCAGTACTTC CASSRGGLRETQYF
TRBD2 TRBJ2-5 - TRBV7-9 TGTGCCAGCAGCTTTTCCGCAGGGAGGGATGAAGAGACCCAGTACTTC CASSFSAGRDEETQYF
TRBD2 TRBJ2-1 - TRBV7-9 TGTGCCAGCAGCTCCTACAGCGGGGCGTACAATGAGCAGTTCTTC CASSSYSGAYNEQFF
TRBD1 TRBJ1-4 - TRBV6-4 TGTGCCAGCGGGACAGGGCAACAGCCTTCGACCCCCAATGAAAAACTGTTTTTT CASGTGQQPSTPNEKLFF
- TRBJ1-2 - TRBV9 TGTGCCAGCAGCGTAGAGGGACACCTCAACTATGGCTACACCTTC CASSVEGHLNYGYTF
- TRBJ1-1 - TRBV28 TGTGCCAGCAGTATCGACAGGAACTTGAACACTGAAGCTTTCTTT CASSIDRNLNTEAFF
TRBD1 TRBJ1-2 - TRBV19 TGTGCCAGTAGTACGACAGGGGTCCACTATGGCTACACCTTC CASSTTGVHYGYTF
TRBD1 TRBJ2-3 once TRBV9 TGTGCCAGCAGCGCCCGAACCGGGACAGGGGTTTTCACGCAGTATTTT CASSARTGTGVFTQYF
TRBD1 TRBJ1-6 - TRBV10-1 TGCGCCAGCAGTGAGTCCTCAAGGACAGGGAATAATTCACCCCTCCACTTT CASSESSRTGNNSPLHF
TRBD1 TRBJ1-1 - TRBV7-9 TGTGCCAGCAGCTATTTAGTTGGACAGGGGGCAGAAGCTTTCTTT CASSYLVGQGAEAFF
- TRBJ1-1 - TRBV13 TGTGCCAGCAGCTTAGTGATGTCGGGCACTGAAGCTTTCTTT CASSLVMSGTEAFF
- TRBJ2-7 - TRBV7-3 TGTGCCAGCAGCTTAACGCTACAGGGTATCCACGAGCAGTACTTC CASSLTLQGIHEQYF
TRBD2 TRBJ2-1 - TRBV27 TGTGCCAGCAGTTTTCCTTTGGCGGGGGGGCCATTGGATGAGCAGTTCTTC CASSFPLAGGPLDEQFF